This TCR beta chain appears in the sequencing data of a study of shared clonotypes between healthy human individuals. The wider study: CD4 naive cells filled three plates per donor, CD4 memory three, CD8 naive two and CD8 memory one. Study results and limitations: A reduction in generation probabilities was seen for non-shared clonotypes relative to those shared by all four donors.

About this clone itself: Its cognate antigen is unknown.

V lost 5 bases to trimming and J lost 0 bases; unmatched junction nucleotides: 6. This CDR3 has 17 residues. CDR1 and CDR2 from the germline V gene are SGHAT and FQDESV (reference sequence). CD4+ cells were split into CD45RA+ naive and CD45RA-negative memory subsets. Sequencing was performed with immunoSEQ multiplex PCR; in TCRdb, only in-frame clones are kept and a portion is missing. The sample includes about 640,000 clones, 72% of them seen just once. The J gene is TRBJ2-6, the V gene TRBV11-1; TRBD1 aligns across 8 bases. The clonotype originates from a woman under 40 in good health. The specimen sequenced was memory CD4+ T cells sorted from blood. Subset described: CD45RA-negative fraction. For the CDR3, the DNA is TGTGCCAGCAGCCCCCAAACAGGGGGCTCTGGGGCCAACGTCCTGACTTTC. This encodes CASSPQTGGSGANVLTF.